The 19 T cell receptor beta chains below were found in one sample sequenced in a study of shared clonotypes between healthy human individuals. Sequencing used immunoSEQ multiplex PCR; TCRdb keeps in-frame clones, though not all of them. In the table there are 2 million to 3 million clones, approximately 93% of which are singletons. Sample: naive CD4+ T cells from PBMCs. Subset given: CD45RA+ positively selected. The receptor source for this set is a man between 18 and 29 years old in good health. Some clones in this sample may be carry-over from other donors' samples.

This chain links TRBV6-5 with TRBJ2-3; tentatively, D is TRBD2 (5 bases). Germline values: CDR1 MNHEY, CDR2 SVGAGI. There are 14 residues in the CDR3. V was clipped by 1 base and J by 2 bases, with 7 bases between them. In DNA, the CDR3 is TGTGCCAGCAGTTACTTGACTACCACAGATACGCAGTATTTT. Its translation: CASSYLTTTDTQYF.

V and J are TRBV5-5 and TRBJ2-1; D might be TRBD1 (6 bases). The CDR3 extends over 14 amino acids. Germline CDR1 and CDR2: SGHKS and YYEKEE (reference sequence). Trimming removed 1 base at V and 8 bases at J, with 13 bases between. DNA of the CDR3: TGTGCCAGCAGCTTGTGGCAGGGGAAACATGAGCAGTTCTTC. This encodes CASSLWQGKHEQFF.

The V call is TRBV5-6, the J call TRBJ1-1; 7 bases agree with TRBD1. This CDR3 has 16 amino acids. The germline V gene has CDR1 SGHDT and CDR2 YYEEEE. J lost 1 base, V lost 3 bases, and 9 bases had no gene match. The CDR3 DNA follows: TGTGCCAGCAGCTCCCACGACAGGGTGCCGAACACTGAAGCTTTCTTT. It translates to CASSSHDRVPNTEAFF.

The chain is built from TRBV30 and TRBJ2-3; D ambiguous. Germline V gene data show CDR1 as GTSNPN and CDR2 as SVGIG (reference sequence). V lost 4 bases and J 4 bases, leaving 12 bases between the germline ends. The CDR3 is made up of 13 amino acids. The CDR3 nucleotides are TGTGCCTGGATGGTCAACGCCGCAGATACGCAGTATTTT. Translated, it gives CAWMVNAADTQYF.

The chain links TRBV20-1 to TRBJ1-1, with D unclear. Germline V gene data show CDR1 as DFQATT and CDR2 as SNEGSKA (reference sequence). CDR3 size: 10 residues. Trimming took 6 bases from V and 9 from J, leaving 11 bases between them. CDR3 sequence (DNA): TGCAGTGCCCCCGAGAGTCAAGCTTTCTTT. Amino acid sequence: CSAPESQAFF.

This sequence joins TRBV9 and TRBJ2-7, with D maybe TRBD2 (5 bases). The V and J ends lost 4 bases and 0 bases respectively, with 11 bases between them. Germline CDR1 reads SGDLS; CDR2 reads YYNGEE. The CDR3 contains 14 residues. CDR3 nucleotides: TGTGCCAGCAGCCCCGGGATTCCCTCCTACGAGCAGTACTTC. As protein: CASSPGIPSYEQYF. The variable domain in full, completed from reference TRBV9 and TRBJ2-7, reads DSGVTQTPKHLITATGQRVTLRCSPRSGDLSVYWYQQSLDQGLQFLIQYYNGEERAKGNILERFSAQQFPDLHSELNLSSLELGDSALYFCASSPGIPSYEQYFGPGTRLTVT.

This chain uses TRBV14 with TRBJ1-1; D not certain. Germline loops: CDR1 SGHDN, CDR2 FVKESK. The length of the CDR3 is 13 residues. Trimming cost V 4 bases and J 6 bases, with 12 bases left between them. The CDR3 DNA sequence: TGTGCCAGCAGCCGGAATCTATGGGCTGAAGCTTTCTTT. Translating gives CASSRNLWAEAFF.

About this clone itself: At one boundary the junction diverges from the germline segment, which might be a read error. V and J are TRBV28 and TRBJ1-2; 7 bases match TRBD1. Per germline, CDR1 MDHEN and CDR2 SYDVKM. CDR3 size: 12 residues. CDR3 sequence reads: CASSLSGQSSAF. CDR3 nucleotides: TGTGCCAGCAGTTTATCGGGACAGAGTTCGGCCTTC.

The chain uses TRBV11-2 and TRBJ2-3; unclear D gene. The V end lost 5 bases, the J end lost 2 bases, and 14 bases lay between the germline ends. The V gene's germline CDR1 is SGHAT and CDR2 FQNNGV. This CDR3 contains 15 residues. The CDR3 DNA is TGTGCCAGCAGCCTGGGTAATGGGATCACAGATACGCAGTATTTT. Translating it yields CASSLGNGITDTQYF.

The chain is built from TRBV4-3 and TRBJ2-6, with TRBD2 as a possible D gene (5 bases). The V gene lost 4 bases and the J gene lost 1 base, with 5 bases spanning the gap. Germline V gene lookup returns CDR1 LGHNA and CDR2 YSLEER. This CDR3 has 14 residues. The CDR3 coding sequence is TGCGCCAGCAGCCCGGGGTCTGGGGCCAACGTCCTGACTTTC. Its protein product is CASSPGSGANVLTF.

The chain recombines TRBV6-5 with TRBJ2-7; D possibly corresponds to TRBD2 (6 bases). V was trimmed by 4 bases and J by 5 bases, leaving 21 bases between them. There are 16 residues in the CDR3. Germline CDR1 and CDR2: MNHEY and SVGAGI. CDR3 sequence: CASSSLWVGSTHEQYF. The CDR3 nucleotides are TGTGCCAGCAGTTCGCTTTGGGTCGGGAGTACCCACGAGCAGTACTTC.

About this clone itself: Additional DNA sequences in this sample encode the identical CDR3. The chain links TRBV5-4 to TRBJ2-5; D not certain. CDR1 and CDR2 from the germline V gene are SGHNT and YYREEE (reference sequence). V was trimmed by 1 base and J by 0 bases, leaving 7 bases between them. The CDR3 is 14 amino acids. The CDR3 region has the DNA TGTGCCAGCAGCTTGAGGCAGTACCAAGAGACCCAGTACTTC. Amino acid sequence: CASSLRQYQETQYF.

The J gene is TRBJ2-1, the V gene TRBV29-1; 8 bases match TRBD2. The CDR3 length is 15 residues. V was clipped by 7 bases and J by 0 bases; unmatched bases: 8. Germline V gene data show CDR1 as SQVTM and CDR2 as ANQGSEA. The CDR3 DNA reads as TGCAGCGCCCGTGGCGCGGGAGGCTCCTACAATGAGCAGTTCTTC. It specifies CSARGAGGSYNEQFF.

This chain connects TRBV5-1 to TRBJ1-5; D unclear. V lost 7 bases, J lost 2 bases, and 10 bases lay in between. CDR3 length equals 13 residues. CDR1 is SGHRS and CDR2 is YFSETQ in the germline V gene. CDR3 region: CASEDRGNQPQHF. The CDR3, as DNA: TGCGCCAGCGAAGACCGGGGCAATCAGCCCCAGCATTTT.

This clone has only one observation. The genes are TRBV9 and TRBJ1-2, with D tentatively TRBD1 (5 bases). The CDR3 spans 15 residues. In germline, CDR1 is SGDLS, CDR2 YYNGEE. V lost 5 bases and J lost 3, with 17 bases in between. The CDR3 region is CASRGVGSPHYGYTF. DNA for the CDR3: TGTGCCAGCAGGGGGGTAGGGAGCCCTCACTATGGCTACACCTTC.

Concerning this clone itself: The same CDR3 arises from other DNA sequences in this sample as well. CDR3 sequence reads: CASSLAGSSYEQYF. For the CDR3, the DNA is TGTGCCAGCAGTTTGGCAGGGAGCTCCTACGAGCAGTACTTC. The rearrangement joins TRBV28 to TRBJ2-7; the D gene could be TRBD1 or TRBD2 (5 bases each). The germline gives CDR1 MDHEN, CDR2 SYDVKM. This CDR3 spans 14 amino acids. V was clipped by 3 bases and J by 0 bases, with 9 bases between them. The full variable domain, completed using reference TRBV28 and TRBJ2-7, is DVKVTQSSRYLVKRTGEKVFLECVQDMDHENMFWYRQDPGLGLRLIYFSYDVKMKEKGDIPEGYSVSREKKERFSLILESASTNQTSMYLCASSLAGSSYEQYFGPGTRLTVT.

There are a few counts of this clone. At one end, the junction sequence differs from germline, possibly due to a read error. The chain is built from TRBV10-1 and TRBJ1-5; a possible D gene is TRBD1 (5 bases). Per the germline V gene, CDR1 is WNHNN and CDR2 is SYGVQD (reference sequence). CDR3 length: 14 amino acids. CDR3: CASIEGMYNQPQHF. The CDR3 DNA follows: TGCGCCAGCATTGAGGGGATGTATAATCAGCCCCAGCATTTT.

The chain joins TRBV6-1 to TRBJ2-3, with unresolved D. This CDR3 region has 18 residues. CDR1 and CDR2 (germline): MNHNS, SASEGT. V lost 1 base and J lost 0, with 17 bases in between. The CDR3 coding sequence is TGTGCCAGCAGTGAAGATCAAGTTGGGTACTCTAGCACAGATACGCAGTATTTT. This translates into CASSEDQVGYSSTDTQYF.

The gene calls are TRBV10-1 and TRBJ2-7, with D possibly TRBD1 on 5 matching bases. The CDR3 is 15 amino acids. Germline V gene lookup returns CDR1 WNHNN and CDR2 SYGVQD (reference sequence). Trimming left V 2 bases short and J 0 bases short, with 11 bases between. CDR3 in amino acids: CASSEAAGASYEQYF. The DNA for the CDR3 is TGCGCCAGCAGTGAGGCAGCTGGGGCCTCCTACGAGCAGTACTTC.